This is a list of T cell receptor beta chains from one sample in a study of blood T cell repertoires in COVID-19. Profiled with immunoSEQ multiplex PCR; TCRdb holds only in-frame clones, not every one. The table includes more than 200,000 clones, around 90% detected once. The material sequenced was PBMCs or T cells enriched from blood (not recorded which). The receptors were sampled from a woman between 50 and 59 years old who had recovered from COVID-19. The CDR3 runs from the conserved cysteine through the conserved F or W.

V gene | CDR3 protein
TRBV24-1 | CATQGHRNTEAFF
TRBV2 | CASTPTGNYGYTF
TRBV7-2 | CASSLDSGTGGLNGYTF
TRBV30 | CACPRNSMRNTIYF
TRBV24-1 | CATSDRGLAGSTDTQYF
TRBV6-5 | CASSGQTEQYF
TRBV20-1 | CSAKIDLQFF
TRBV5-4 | CASSQGGDSNQPQHF
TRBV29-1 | CSVQQGNTIYF
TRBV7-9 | CASSGAGVVAGELFF
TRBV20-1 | CSAIDSTKLAGLGKTQYF
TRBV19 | CASRLGQFNQPQHF
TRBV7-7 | CASSPQLADTQYF
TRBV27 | CASSFPGSPLHF
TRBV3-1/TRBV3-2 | CASSQRDYGNTIYF
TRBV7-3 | CASSLGNGETQYF
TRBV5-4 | CASSYLGGSYEQYF
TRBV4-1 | CASSPSSGNTGELFF
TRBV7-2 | CASSLSGTDTDTQYF
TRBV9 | CASNQLAGGTGELFF
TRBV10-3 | CAILEELNTEAFF
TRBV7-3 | CASSMLPSGANVLTF
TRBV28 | CASSTIYPLQVFNYGYTF
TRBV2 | CASSERPVGNQPQHF
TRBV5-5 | CASSFGTGRPYEQYF